This T cell receptor beta chain was documented in a study of T cells after posttransplantation cyclophosphamide listed by TCRdb under 2016. Looking at the study overall: Using TRB sequencing, the study followed how the T cell repertoire rebuilt after myeloablative bone marrow transplantation with posttransplantation cyclophosphamide given as GVHD prophylaxis. Antigen receptor sequencing covered samples from about 40 PTCy-treated patients and fewer than 20 of their related bone marrow donors. Blood from all 30 or so PTCy patients who had 1-year posttransplant specimens underwent TRB sequencing. TRB sequencing was also done on up to about 3 additional blood samples from 2 to 5.2 years after transplant in 3 patients, and on pretransplant blood from a handful of patients. Because TRA and TRB clonality correlated tightly in several samples, later TCR analyses were limited to TRB. Public TRB sequences were checked against a database of over 3,000 sequences associated with responses to pathogens, tumor antigens, self-antigens and alloantigens.

General conclusions and limits of the study: The TRB repertoires of T cells infiltrating skin or the GI tract showed only limited overlap with the TRB repertoires found in blood. At 1-2 months, donor-recipient similarity was low but rose over the first year, and the later blood repertoires were often dominated by donor CD8+ memory clones. Across fewer than 50 patients, recipient CMV seropositivity and CMV reactivation were highly associated with TRB clonality; PTCy diversity was similar to CNI/methotrexate controls.

Taken with the paper, the label for treatment or condition translates to: high-dose cyclophosphamide on days +3 and +4 as single-agent GVHD prophylaxis. Busulfan and fludarabine conditioning, a related or unrelated marrow graft, and cyclophosphamide on days +3 and +4 were given to PTCy patients. PTCy-treated patients came from a prospective multi-institutional clinical trial. Mononuclear cells from peripheral blood and bone marrow were separated by Ficoll-Hypaque density centrifugation and then cryopreserved. The CDR3 sequence holds 15 residues, the cysteine and phenylalanine included. Only the CDR3 DNA is retained, 45 bases long and in frame from the first base. The germline V gene provides CDR1 MRHNA and CDR2 SNTAGT. V has 5 bases trimmed and J has 3 bases trimmed; junction bases matching no gene number 8. Of note for this clone: The target of this receptor is not known. The input lacks base qualities; no much larger clone sits a single base away.

TRB sequencing used genomic DNA with the immunoSEQ assay at survey resolution or the hsTCRB kit. On the study's bioinformatics: The immunoSEQ software handled initial read processing, and the LymphoSeq R package was used for repertoire analyses. Clonality was computed as 1 minus normalized Shannon entropy, and a Gini coefficient was also calculated for each TRB dataset. To infer phenotypes in unsorted samples, TRB sequences from sorted subsets of the recipient or donor were mapped onto unsorted samples from the same recipient. Entries here come from immuneACCESS through TCRdb and include only in-frame sequences with V and J called. Some clones fail to appear in such tables; in the studies checked, an unresolved V gene covers under half of the shortfall, and the cause of the remainder is unknown. That table furnishes V, J and clone size, whereas the DNA furnished D and trimming. A total of around 3,500 clones appear in this sample, about 85% of them only once. 8.8% of the sample belongs to the ten largest clones.

Sequenced here: PBMCs, sampled roughly 180 days after allogeneic stem cell transplant with posttransplant cyclophosphamide. The chain links TRBV6-4 with TRBJ2-3, with TRBD2 identical over 7 junction bases. This receptor was obtained from a male patient aged 60-69 years who received an allogeneic stem cell transplant from a related donor and was CMV-positive. Following a transplant, a fraction of the T cells may be traceable to the graft donor. The nucleotides are TGTGCCAGCAGTCTGAGCGGGAAGGGGACAGATACGCAGTATTTT. Translated, this gives CASSLSGKGTDTQYF.